This record covers a single TCR beta chain. The CDR3 length is 17 residues. This entry is derived from a study of shared clonotypes between healthy human individuals. The protocol was immunoSEQ multiplex PCR, while the TCRdb copy is restricted to in-frame clones and leaves out a portion. The table includes about 700,000 clones, under 95% detected once. It was CD45RO-negative cells, positively selected for CCR7, that made up naive CD8 cells, with terminally differentiated effector memory CD45RA+ cells excluded. The TCR comes from a man aged 30 to 45 in good health. Sequenced sample: naive CD8+ T cells sorted from blood. The chain links TRBV21-1 to TRBJ2-3; TRBD2, the table's D call, was not compared with the DNA. TRBV21-1 corresponds to a pseudogene. This chain's CDR3 is CASSKGRRLADTDTQYF. The CDR3 nucleotides are TGTGCCAGCAGCAAAGGACGCCGACTAGCGGACACAGATACGCAGTATTTT.